This T cell receptor beta chain was profiled in a study of response to subunit inactivated influenza vaccine. General study results and limits: Authors proposed each seasonal influenza vaccination draws in few new T cells.

The CDR3 is made up of 15 amino acids. Germline loops: CDR1 SGHRS, CDR2 YFSETQ. The V end lost 4 bases, the J end lost 7 bases, and 19 bases lay between the germline ends. Concerning this clonotype itself: Its antigen is unidentified.

TCRdb analysed the RT-PCR reads with MiXCR anew, one entry per CDR3 protein. This table holds 650,000 to 700,000 distinct CDR3 sequences, 15% to 18% found once. The sequenced sample was PBMCs from blood, obtained roughly 12 days after vaccination. The chain couples TRBV5-1 to TRBJ2-3; tentative D call: TRBD2 (6 bases). The sequence was obtained from a man aged 45-65 years who received an inactivated influenza vaccine. The CDR3 loop reads CASSAGTGEINTQYF. The CDR3 DNA reads TGCGCCAGCAGCGCAGGGACTGGCGAAATTAATACGCAGTATTTT.